Following are 20 T cell receptor beta chains from one sample sequenced in a study of T cells in Graves' hyperthyroidism and ophthalmopathy. Researchers amplified the TCR beta CDR3 regions from RNA transcripts. A set of HTBI primers served as the primers for a first-round RT-PCR of the TCR CDR3. TCRdb processed the multiplex PCR reads anew with MiXCR; each CDR3 protein has one entry. The table has about 290,000 distinct CDR3 sequences, 15% to 20% seen once. The sequenced sample was blood. All receptors come from a woman aged 60-75 years with Graves' ophthalmopathy.

There are many counts of this clonotype. The chain employs TRBV6-5 and TRBJ1-5; D is undetermined. The germline V gene encodes CDR1 MNHEY and CDR2 SVGAGI. The CDR3 runs 17 residues. V lost 2 bases and J 2 bases, leaving 16 bases between the germline ends. CDR3 region: CASSYGGGYRGNQPQHF. CDR3 nucleotide sequence: TGTGCCAGCAGTTACGGTGGCGGGTATCGGGGCAATCAGCCCCAGCATTTT.

This clonotype was picked up many times. The V call is TRBV19, the J call TRBJ1-2, with 7 bases fitting TRBD1. The CDR3 runs 17 residues. Looked up from germline, CDR1 is LNHDA and CDR2 is SQIVND (reference sequence). J gave up 6 bases and V 5 bases, and 18 bases lay outside the gene matches. As DNA, the CDR3 is TGTGCCAGTAGTGTCTCCGGGACAGTAAGTAGTACGGATGGCTACACCTTC. The encoded protein is CASSVSGTVSSTDGYTF.

V usage is TRBV4-1 and J usage is TRBJ1-6, with D possibly matching TRBD1 (5 bases). Germline V gene lookup returns CDR1 MGHRA and CDR2 YSYEKL. V shed 1 base and J shed 4 bases, with 11 bases lying between them. CDR3 length equals 16 residues. The CDR3 region has the DNA TGCGCCAGCAGCCAAGTTCGAGGGGATTATAATTCACCCCTCCACTTT. Protein sequence: CASSQVRGDYNSPLHF.

This clonotype was found a few times. The rearrangement uses TRBV20-1 and TRBJ2-7; D not resolved. This CDR3 region has 12 residues. With 0 bases removed from V and 4 bases from J, the gap between germline ends came to 7 bases. The germline CDR1 and CDR2 sequences are DFQATT and SNEGSKA (reference sequence). Here the CDR3 DNA reads TGCAGTGCTAGAGATCGGCAGTACGAGCAGTACTTC. Translating gives CSARDRQYEQYF.

This clonotype was counted ten times or more. The chain employs TRBV27 and TRBJ2-5; D not certain. V lost 6 bases, J lost 1 base, and 15 bases lay in between. The CDR3 has 15 amino acids. CDR1 is MNHEY, CDR2 SMNVEV, per germline (reference sequence). CDR3 sequence (DNA): TGTGCCAGCAGCAGGCGACGGCTCCTCCAAGAGACCCAGTACTTC. Amino acids: CASSRRRLLQETQYF.

V and J are TRBV11-2 and TRBJ2-7; 8 bases map to TRBD1. The trim removed 3 bases at V and 7 bases at J, leaving 11 bases unmatched. The V gene's germline CDR1 is SGHAT and CDR2 FQNNGV. The CDR3 totals 15 residues. The CDR3: CASSFSRTGYREQYF. The CDR3 bases are TGTGCCAGCAGCTTTTCGCGGACAGGGTACCGGGAGCAGTACTTC. Full variable domain (outside the CDR3, taken from reference TRBV11-2 and TRBJ2-7): EAGVAQSPRYKIIEKRQSVAFWCNPISGHATLYWYQQILGQGPKLLIQFQNNGVVDDSQLPKDRFSAERLKGVDSTLKIQPAKLEDSAVYLCASSFSRTGYREQYFGPGTRLTVT.

This clonotype was counted at least ten times. The V gene is TRBV24-1, the J gene TRBJ2-5; 10 bases map to TRBD1. Germline trimming cut 3 bases from V and 4 bases from J; bases unmatched to any gene: 4. The CDR3 covers 15 residues. CDR1 and CDR2 from the germline V gene are KGHDR and SFDVKD. The CDR3 reads CATSDPRTGGETQYF. The CDR3 bases are TGTGCCACCAGTGATCCTAGGACAGGGGGAGAGACCCAGTACTTC.

This clonotype was detected many times. The V and J genes are TRBV19 and TRBJ1-2; 8 bases fit TRBD1. Trimming took 6 bases from V and 4 from J; bases not matched to a gene: 10. Germline assignment: CDR1 LNHDA and CDR2 SQIVND (reference sequence). CDR3 length equals 15 residues. The CDR3 DNA follows: TGTGCCAGTAGCAAAGACAGGGGCCTCTTCTATGGCTACACCTTC. Residues: CASSKDRGLFYGYTF.

This clonotype was seen at least ten times. The chain couples TRBV12-3 or TRBV12-4 to TRBJ1-1; D gene uncertain. Trimming stripped 10 bases from V and 1 base from J, with 13 bases between. The CDR3 extends over 13 amino acids. The CDR3 region has the DNA TGTGCCACCACGTCCGCTTGGAACACTGAAGCTTTCTTT. Its translation: CATTSAWNTEAFF.

Ten or more counts support this clonotype. V is TRBV7-9 and J is TRBJ2-5, with 9 bases that match TRBD2. J lost 3 bases, V lost 1 base, and 0 bases had no gene match. Germline CDR1 reads SEHNR; CDR2 reads FQNEAQ (reference sequence). The CDR3 is made up of 14 amino acids. CDR3 sequence (DNA): TGTGCCAGCAGCTTAGTAGCGGGGGAAGAGACCCAGTACTTC. Its translation is CASSLVAGEETQYF.

The chain employs TRBV11-2 and TRBJ2-3, with 7 bases that match TRBD2. The CDR3 loop spans 16 amino acids. CDR1 and CDR2 from the germline V gene are SGHAT and FQNNGV. V dropped 1 base and J dropped 2; count of bases not matched to a gene: 6. The CDR3, as DNA: TGTGCCAGCAGCTTAGGGGGGGGGGTCATCACAGATACGCAGTATTTT. Translated: CASSLGGGVITDTQYF.

This clonotype showed up many times. V usage is TRBV7-9 and J usage is TRBJ1-2; a weak D match, TRBD1 (5 bases). CDR3 length: 14 residues. Trimming cost V 9 bases and J 5 bases, with 19 bases left between them. Germline V CDR1 and CDR2: SEHNR, FQNEAQ (reference sequence). The CDR3 nucleotides read TGTGCCAGTTCACAGGCATTAATGGGTTATGGCTACACCTTC. This translates into CASSQALMGYGYTF.

The chain uses TRBV5-1 and TRBJ2-5, with D maybe TRBD2 (7 bases). This CDR3 region has 14 residues. V gave up 4 bases and J gave up 5 bases, with 15 bases separating them. Looked up from germline, CDR1 is SGHRS and CDR2 is YFSETQ. The CDR3 DNA is TGCGCCAGCAGCCCCGGGGGGCCAGGGGAGACCCAGTACTTC. It codes for CASSPGGPGETQYF. Combining the CDR3 with reference TRBV5-1 and TRBJ2-5 gives the whole variable domain KAGVTQTPRYLIKTRGQQVTLSCSPISGHRSVSWYQQTPGQGLQFLFEYFSETQRNKGNFPGRFSGRQFSNSRSEMNVSTLELGDSALYLCASSPGGPGETQYFGPGTRLLVL.

This clonotype was seen many times. This sequence joins TRBV27 and TRBJ2-3, with D possibly matching TRBD1 (5 bases). V lost 0 bases and J lost 4, with 17 bases in between. The CDR3 sequence is 17 residues long. Germline CDR1 MNHEY, CDR2 SMNVEV (reference sequence). In nucleotides, the CDR3 is TGTGCCAGCAGTTTATCCAAGTCAGGGTATATGTCAGATACGCAGTATTTT. Amino acid sequence: CASSLSKSGYMSDTQYF.

The rearrangement joins TRBV24-1 to TRBJ2-3, with D unresolved. Trimming shortened V by 7 bases and J by 4 bases, and 8 bases separated the two germline ends. The CDR3 has 12 amino acids. The germline CDR1 and CDR2 sequences are KGHDR and SFDVKD. The CDR3 DNA reads TGTGCCACCAGGGGGATCTCAGATACGCAGTATTTT. Translated: CATRGISDTQYF.

This clonotype occurred many times. The J gene is TRBJ2-7, the V gene TRBV20-1; D may be TRBD1 (5 bases). The germline V and J ends were trimmed by 3 bases and 0 bases, with 12 bases remaining between them. Germline V gene data show CDR1 as DFQATT and CDR2 as SNEGSKA (reference sequence). This CDR3 has 14 residues. The CDR3 DNA reads TGCAGTGCTAGCCTAGACAGACACTCCTACGAGCAGTACTTC. It specifies CSASLDRHSYEQYF.

The table lists this clonotype with a count of one. A much bigger clone sits one base away, suggesting this may be a read error. The V gene is TRBV14, the J gene TRBJ2-7, with D unclear. The V end was cut by 1 base, the J end by 3 bases, with 10 bases between. The CDR3 runs 14 residues. In germline, CDR1 is SGHDN, CDR2 FVKESK. The CDR3 DNA sequence: TGTGCCAGCAGCCAAGGCCAGGTTTACTACGAGCAGTACTTC. Translation: CASSQGQVYYEQYF.

In its sample, this clonotype was seen many times. The chain is built from TRBV7-2 and TRBJ2-1; a weak D match, TRBD2 (5 bases). Germline CDR1 SGHTA, CDR2 FQGNSA. The ends were cut back, 3 bases at V and 6 bases at J, with 12 bases in the middle. The CDR3 spans 14 residues. CDR3 sequence reads: CASSFAGGPNEQFF. CDR3 nucleotides: TGTGCCAGCAGCTTCGCCGGCGGGCCCAATGAGCAGTTCTTC.

The V gene is TRBV6-1, the J gene TRBJ1-1, with a weak D call TRBD1 (6 bases). This CDR3 has 16 amino acids. V gave up 6 bases and J gave up 1 base, with 18 bases separating them. Germline-derived CDR1 and CDR2 are MNHNS and SASEGT. The chain's CDR3 is CASRDSIFPSNTEAFF. In DNA form, the CDR3 reads TGTGCCAGCAGGGACAGTATTTTCCCCTCGAACACTGAAGCTTTCTTT.

The V call is TRBV28, the J call TRBJ1-1; TRBD1 aligns across 9 bases. The ends lost 6 bases at V and 5 bases at J; junction bases unmatched: 10. The CDR3 is 15 residues long. Germline CDR1 and CDR2: MDHEN and SYDVKM. CDR3 protein: CASRATGGRWTEAFF. CDR3 bases: TGTGCCAGCAGAGCAACAGGGGGCCGATGGACTGAAGCTTTCTTT.